Listed below are T cell receptor beta chains from one sample, sequenced in a study of spatial heterogeneity in lung cancer. TCRdb reanalysed the 5' RACE reads using MiXCR and keeps one entry per CDR3 protein. The sample includes around 41,000 distinct CDR3 sequences, roughly 7.1% seen only once; the top ten take about two fifths. Sequencing used PBMCs, obtained at surgery. The receptors here all came from a female donor with early-stage non-small cell lung cancer. Both conserved end residues are part of each CDR3. A D gene is named only where the DNA matches it firmly. Part of the rows lack a size; the others show once, few, many or a class for expanded clones.

j_call d_call v_call clone_size cdr3_nt cdr3_aa
TRBJ1-5 . TRBV29-1 . TGCAGCGTTGTTTCCGGGACTACGGATCAGCCCCAGCATTTT CSVVSGTTDQPQHF
TRBJ1-2 TRBD1 TRBV5-6 . TGTGCCAGCAGCCCAGGGGGCGACTATGGCTACACCTTC CASSPGGDYGYTF
TRBJ1-1 TRBD1 TRBV6-2/TRBV6-3 many TGTGCCAGCAGGCGTCCGGGACAGGGGTTAGGCACTGAAGCTTTCTTT CASRRPGQGLGTEAFF
TRBJ2-1 . TRBV6-5 few TGTGCCAGCAGTTACCGCCAGGGGGGCCGGAATGAGCAGTTCTTC CASSYRQGGRNEQFF
TRBJ1-3 . TRBV4-1 . TGCGCCAGCAGCCAAGGGGAGGACATAAGAAACACCATATATTTT CASSQGEDIRNTIYF
TRBJ2-5 . TRBV29-1 many TGCAGCGGCTCCGGGAGCGCGGAGACCCAGTACTTC CSGSGSAETQYF
TRBJ2-4 TRBD2 TRBV20-1 many TGCAGTGCTAGAGACTTTCGAGCGGGGTGGTTTTCGGCCAAAAACATTCAGTACTTC CSARDFRAGWFSAKNIQYF
TRBJ2-5 TRBD2 TRBV2 few TGTGCCAGCAGTGAATCTCTAGCGGGAGAAGAGACCCAGTACTTC CASSESLAGEETQYF
TRBJ1-1 . TRBV6-1 many TGTGCCAGCAGTGAAGGAGCCGGGGCCTTTGAAGCTTTCTTT CASSEGAGAFEAFF
TRBJ1-2 . TRBV12-3/TRBV12-4 few TGTGCCAGCAGTTTGGGGAGGGGCTCGCACTATGGCTACACCTTC CASSLGRGSHYGYTF
TRBJ2-7 . TRBV5-1 many TGCGCCAGCAGCTTGGTATCCGGACAGCACTACGAGCAGTACTTC CASSLVSGQHYEQYF
TRBJ1-2 . TRBV7-3 . TGTGCCAGCAGCTTCGTGATTTATGGCTACACCTTC CASSFVIYGYTF
TRBJ2-5 . TRBV29-1 many TGCAGCGTTGTATTAATGCAGGGCAGTGGGCAAGAGACCCAGTACTTC CSVVLMQGSGQETQYF
TRBJ1-1 TRBD1 TRBV25-1 . TGTGCCAGCCGGGGACAGGCCCTGAACACTGAAGCTTTCTTT CASRGQALNTEAFF
TRBJ1-4 . TRBV12-3/TRBV12-4 few TGTGCCAGCAAGGATGATAATGAAAAACTGTTTTTT CASKDDNEKLFF
TRBJ2-5 TRBD2 TRBV5-1 many TGCGCCAGCAGCAGCGGGGTTCTGGGGGAGACCCAGTACTTC CASSSGVLGETQYF
TRBJ2-7 . TRBV5-1 many TGCGCCAGCAGCTTGTCCCACGCCGATATCAACTACGAGCAGTACTTC CASSLSHADINYEQYF
TRBJ2-7 . TRBV20-1 . TGCAGTGCTACCCCCCCCGGGACCCTCGGATCCTACGAGCAGTACTTC CSATPPGTLGSYEQYF
TRBJ2-3 TRBD2 TRBV4-2 . TGTGCCAGCAGCCAGGGACTAGCCCCAGATACGCAGTATTTT CASSQGLAPDTQYF
TRBJ2-2 TRBD2 TRBV7-2 many TGTGCCAGCAGCCCTAAACTAGCGGGGGCCCGGCCGGAGCTGTTTTTT CASSPKLAGARPELFF
TRBJ2-5 TRBD1 TRBV28 few TGTGCCAGCAGGATGACAGGGACCGAGACCCAGTACTTC CASRMTGTETQYF
TRBJ1-1 . TRBV2 few TGTGCCAGCAGCTCGTTCTCAGGACGCACTGAAGCTTTCTTT CASSSFSGRTEAFF
TRBJ2-3 . TRBV20-1 . TGCAGTGCTCCCGAGGCCGGAGGGTGGACAGATACGCAGTATTTT CSAPEAGGWTDTQYF
TRBJ1-5 . TRBV6-6 medium-sized TGTGCCAGCAGTTACCAGGGGTTTGATCAGCCCCAGCATTTT CASSYQGFDQPQHF
TRBJ1-1 . TRBV5-4 . TGTGCCAGCAGACCCCGGGACCTCAACACTGAAGCTTTCTTT CASRPRDLNTEAFF
TRBJ2-1 . TRBV5-1 few TGCGCCAGCAGCCCCTTGAGCGTGGCCCACAATGAGCAGTTCTTC CASSPLSVAHNEQFF